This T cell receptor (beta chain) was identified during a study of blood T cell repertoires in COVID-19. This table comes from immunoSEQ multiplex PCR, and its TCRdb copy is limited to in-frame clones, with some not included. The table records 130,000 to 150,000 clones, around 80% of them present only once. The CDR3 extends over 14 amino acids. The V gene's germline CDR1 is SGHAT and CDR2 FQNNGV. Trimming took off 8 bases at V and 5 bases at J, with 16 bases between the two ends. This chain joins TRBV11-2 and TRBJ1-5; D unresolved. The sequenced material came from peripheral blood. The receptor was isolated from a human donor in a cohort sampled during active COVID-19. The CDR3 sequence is CASRSPPGDQPQHF. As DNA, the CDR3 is TGTGCCAGCCGATCCCCCCCCGGGGATCAGCCCCAGCATTTT.